The 8 T cell receptor beta chains given below trace back to one sample, sequenced in a study of PD-L1 blockade in urothelial cancer. Time point described: peripheral blood 6 weeks after treatment start. Libraries were prepared by immunoSEQ multiplex PCR; TCRdb keeps only in-frame clonotypes and omits some of them. The data contain roughly 120,000 clones, approximately 90% of them singletons. Specimen: PBMCs, collected around atezolizumab (anti-PD-L1) treatment. The source is a man in his 60s with urothelial cancer.

This clone was observed a handful of times. The chain has TRBV27 and TRBJ2-1, with D possibly being TRBD2 (6 bases). The CDR3 contains 16 residues. The V end lost 2 bases, the J end lost 0 bases, and 11 bases lay between the germline ends. CDR1 is MNHEY and CDR2 is SMNVEV in the germline V gene (reference sequence). The CDR3 DNA is TGTGCCAGCAGTTTAAGCGGGTCAAGCTCCTACAATGAGCAGTTCTTC. This encodes CASSLSGSSSYNEQFF.

The chain couples TRBV6-6 to TRBJ1-5, with D uncertain. The germline CDR1 and CDR2 sequences are MNHNY and SVGAGI (reference sequence). This CDR3 is built from 14 residues. Trimming left V 6 bases short and J 1 base short, with 10 bases between. The CDR3 DNA reads TGTGCCAGCAGCTTCCCCGGGAGCAATCAGCCCCAGCATTTT. It specifies CASSFPGSNQPQHF.

This CDR3 reads CASSTAEGALGYTF. The CDR3 DNA is TGTGCCAGCAGTACCGCGGAGGGGGCGCTTGGCTACACCTTC. The V call is TRBV28, the J call TRBJ1-2; 7 nucleotides match TRBD1. The V gene's germline CDR1 is MDHEN and CDR2 SYDVKM. The CDR3 has 14 residues. Trimming removed 5 bases from V and 7 bases from J; junction bases left unmatched: 10.

The V and J genes are TRBV12-5 and TRBJ2-1; 9 bases line up with TRBD2. CDR3 length: 15 amino acids. Trimming removed 4 bases from V and 3 bases from J; junction bases left unmatched: 4. Germline CDR1 is LGHNT and CDR2 is FRNRAP. Here the CDR3 reads CASGSGGRDYNEQFF. In DNA form, the CDR3 reads TGTGCTAGTGGTTCAGGCGGGAGGGACTACAATGAGCAGTTCTTC.

The chain is built from TRBV6-5 and TRBJ2-1, with a tentative D call TRBD1 (5 bases). Germline V gives CDR1 MNHEY, CDR2 SVGAGI. Between the trimmed V and J ends, which lost 0 bases and 8 bases, there was a span of 17 bases. CDR3 length: 16 amino acids. The CDR3 sequence: CASSYSISDIVHEQFF. CDR3 nucleotides: TGTGCCAGCAGTTACTCGATTTCGGACATTGTCCATGAGCAGTTCTTC.

V gene TRBV10-3 combines with J gene TRBJ2-3, with TRBD2 matching over 7 bases. Germline CDR1 and CDR2: ENHRY and SYGVKD. The CDR3 consists of 16 residues. J lost 2 bases, V lost 4 bases, and 9 bases had no gene match. DNA of the CDR3: TGTGCCATCAGTGTCTCTCCAAGCGGGGCCACAGATACGCAGTATTTT. Protein sequence: CAISVSPSGATDTQYF.

This clone has only one observation. The chain has TRBV5-8 and TRBJ2-5, with unresolved D. The CDR3 runs to 12 residues. Germline V gives CDR1 SGHTS, CDR2 YDEGEE. With 4 bases removed from V and 7 bases from J, the gap between germline ends came to 11 bases. CDR3 DNA: TGTGCCAGCAGCCTAACCCATGCGACCCAGTACTTC. It yields the protein CASSLTHATQYF.

Only a few counts were recorded for this clone. The same CDR3 can be traced to other DNA sequences in this sample. J is TRBJ2-3 and V is TRBV7-7, with 12 bases matching TRBD2. V shed 1 base and J 1 base; nucleotides not matched to a gene: 0. The CDR3 extends over 16 amino acids. Germline V gene lookup returns CDR1 SSHAT and CDR2 FNYEAQ (reference sequence). The CDR3 loop is CASSLGTSGGTDTQYF. CDR3 in DNA: TGTGCCAGCAGCTTAGGGACTAGCGGGGGCACAGATACGCAGTATTTT.